The clone carrying this T cell receptor beta chain was seen only a few times. Antigen: not known. Germline CDR1 is SQVTM and CDR2 is ANQGSEA. The CDR3 has 11 amino acids. The germline V and J ends were trimmed by 7 bases and 6 bases, with 10 bases remaining between them. Each CDR3 protein gets one entry after TCRdb re-called the 5' RACE reads with MiXCR. The sample includes 300,000 or so distinct CDR3 sequences, approximately 10% seen only once; the top ten take over 3%. The data derive from a study of T cells after yellow fever vaccination. Study-level points and caveats: Post-booster repertoires contained most primary-vaccination clones again (96% CD4, about 90% CD8). Just a small share of clonotypes turned up in the CD4 compartment as well as the CD8 compartment.

The clonotype comes from a man aged 18 to 29 who received the YFV17D yellow fever vaccine. The sample consisted of CD4+ T cells sorted from PBMCs, taken 5 days after the yellow fever booster vaccination. The V gene is TRBV29-1, the J gene TRBJ2-1, with unresolved D. The CDR3: CSAGKSNEQFF. The CDR3 DNA reads TGCAGCGCCGGAAAAAGCAATGAGCAGTTCTTC.